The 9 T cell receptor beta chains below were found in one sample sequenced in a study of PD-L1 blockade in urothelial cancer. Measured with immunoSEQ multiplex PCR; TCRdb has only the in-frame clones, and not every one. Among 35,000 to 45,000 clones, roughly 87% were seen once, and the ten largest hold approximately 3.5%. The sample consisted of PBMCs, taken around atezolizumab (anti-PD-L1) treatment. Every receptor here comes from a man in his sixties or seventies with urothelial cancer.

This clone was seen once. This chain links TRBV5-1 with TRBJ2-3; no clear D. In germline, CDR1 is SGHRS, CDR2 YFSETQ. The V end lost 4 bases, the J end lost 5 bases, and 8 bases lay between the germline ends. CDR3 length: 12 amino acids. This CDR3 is CASSRLRDTQYF. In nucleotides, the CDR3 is TGCGCCAGCAGCCGGTTGCGAGATACGCAGTATTTT. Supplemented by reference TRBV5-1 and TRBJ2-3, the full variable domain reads KAGVTQTPRYLIKTRGQQVTLSCSPISGHRSVSWYQQTPGQGLQFLFEYFSETQRNKGNFPGRFSGRQFSNSRSEMNVSTLELGDSALYLCASSRLRDTQYFGPGTRLTVL.

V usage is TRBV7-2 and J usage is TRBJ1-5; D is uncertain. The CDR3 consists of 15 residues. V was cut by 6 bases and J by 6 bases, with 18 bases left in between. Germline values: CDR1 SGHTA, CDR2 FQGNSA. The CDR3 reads CASSPTHGGSQPQHF. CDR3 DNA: TGTGCCAGCAGTCCAACGCACGGAGGTAGTCAGCCCCAGCATTTT.

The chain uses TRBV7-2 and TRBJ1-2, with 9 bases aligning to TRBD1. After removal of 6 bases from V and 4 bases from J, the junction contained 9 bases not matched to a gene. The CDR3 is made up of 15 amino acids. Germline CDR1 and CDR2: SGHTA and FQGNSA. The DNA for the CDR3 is TGTGCCAGCAGTCCTCGTACAGGGGGCGCCTATGGCTACACCTTC. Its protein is CASSPRTGGAYGYTF. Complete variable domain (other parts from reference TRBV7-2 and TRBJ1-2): GAGVSQSPSNKVTEKGKDVELRCDPISGHTALYWYRQSLGQGLEFLIYFQGNSAPDKSGLPSDRFSAERTGGSVSTLTIQRTQQEDSAVYLCASSPRTGGAYGYTFGSGTRLTVV.

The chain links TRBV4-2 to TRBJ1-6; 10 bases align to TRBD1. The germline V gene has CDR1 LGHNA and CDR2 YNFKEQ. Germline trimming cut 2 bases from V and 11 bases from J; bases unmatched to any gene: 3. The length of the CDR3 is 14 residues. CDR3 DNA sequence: TGTGCCAGCAGCCAAAGGACAGGGGGTACACCCCTCCACTTT. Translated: CASSQRTGGTPLHF.

CDR3 nucleotide sequence: TGTGCCAGCAGGCAGCCAGGGTGGGACACTGAAGCTTTCTTT. The encoded protein is CASRQPGWDTEAFF. The J gene is TRBJ1-1, the V gene TRBV6-5; D possibly corresponds to TRBD1 (5 bases). The V gene's germline CDR1 is MNHEY and CDR2 SVGAGI. Trimming removed 6 bases from V and 3 bases from J, with 14 bases in between. This CDR3 comprises 14 residues.

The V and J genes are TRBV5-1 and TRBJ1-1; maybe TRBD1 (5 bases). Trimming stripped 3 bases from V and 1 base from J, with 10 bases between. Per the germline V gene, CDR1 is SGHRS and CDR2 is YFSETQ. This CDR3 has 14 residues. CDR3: CASSSGLTNTEAFF. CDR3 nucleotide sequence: TGCGCCAGCAGCTCGGGACTCACGAACACTGAAGCTTTCTTT.

The CDR3 nucleotides read TGTGCCAGCAGCCTGACAGGGGTGAACACTGAAGCTTTCTTT. Translating gives CASSLTGVNTEAFF. This sequence joins TRBV5-4 and TRBJ1-1, with 8 bases lining up with TRBD1. This CDR3 has 14 residues. V lost 4 bases and J lost 0; bases outside the gene matches: 2. The germline CDR1 and CDR2 sequences are SGHNT and YYREEE (reference sequence).

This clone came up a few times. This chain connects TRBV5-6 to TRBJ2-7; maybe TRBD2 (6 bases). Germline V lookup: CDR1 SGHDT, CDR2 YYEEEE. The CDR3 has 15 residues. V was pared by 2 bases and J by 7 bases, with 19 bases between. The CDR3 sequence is CASSFRPTSAGEQYF. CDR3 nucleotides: TGTGCCAGCAGCTTTAGGCCCACTTCGGCGGGGGAGCAGTACTTC.

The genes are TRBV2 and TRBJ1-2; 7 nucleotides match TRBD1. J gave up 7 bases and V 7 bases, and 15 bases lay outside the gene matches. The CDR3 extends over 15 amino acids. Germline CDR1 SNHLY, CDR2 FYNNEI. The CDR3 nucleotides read TGTGCCAGCACTGACGTAAACAGGGGCCGGGGTGGCTACACCTTC. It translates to CASTDVNRGRGGYTF.